This T cell receptor beta chain was documented in a study of cytomegalovirus exposure and HLA in healthy donors. For the study at large: Caucasian-associated ancestry cluster membership applied to about four fifths of over 350 genotyped donors. Study findings and constraints: A cluster of highly shared sequence variants was likely a sequencing artifact. TCR beta V- and J-gene trimming, according to a later analysis, was linked to a missense DCLRE1C variant.

This clone appeared a few times. Its antigen remains unknown. The study ran its PCR with 60 Vbeta and 13 Jbeta primers. Assay used: immunoSEQ multiplex PCR; TCRdb lists only in-frame clones, some missing. The sample shows approximately 100,000 clones, roughly a tenth of them seen only once. Germline values: CDR1 SQVTM, CDR2 ANQGSEA. The V segment lost 7 bases and the J segment 7 bases; nucleotides outside the gene matches: 7. This CDR3 has 13 residues. The chain is built from TRBV29-1 and TRBJ1-1; 12 bases match TRBD1. The sample was PBMCs. The sequence was obtained from a man over 45 in good health and CMV-seropositive. The CDR3 spells CSAPGQGAGEAFF. DNA for the CDR3: TGCAGCGCTCCGGGACAGGGGGCTGGTGAAGCTTTCTTT.